A single sample is the source of the 17 T cell receptor beta chains below, sequenced in a study of blood T cell repertoires in COVID-19. Sequencing was performed with immunoSEQ multiplex PCR; in TCRdb, only in-frame clones are kept and a portion is missing. The table has 300,000 or so clones, roughly 82% seen once. The specimen was peripheral blood. The receptors originated from a woman in her forties or fifties with acute or convalescent COVID-19.

This chain joins TRBV10-3 and TRBJ1-1; 9 positions match TRBD1. Germline V gives CDR1 ENHRY, CDR2 SYGVKD. V gave up 6 bases and J gave up 8 bases; unmatched junction bases: 1. The length of the CDR3 is 11 residues. CDR3 sequence (DNA): TGTGCCATCAGGGGGACAGGGGAAGCTTTCTTT. Encoded protein: CAIRGTGEAFF.

The chain carries TRBV29-1 and TRBJ2-3, with TRBD1 matching over 8 bases. This CDR3 spans 14 amino acids. Per germline, CDR1 SQVTM and CDR2 ANQGSEA. V shed 3 bases and J 1 base; nucleotides not matched to a gene: 3. The DNA of the CDR3 is TGCAGCGTTGAGGGACAGGTCGGCACAGATACGCAGTATTTT. The encoded protein is CSVEGQVGTDTQYF.

The chain carries TRBV6-5 and TRBJ2-3, with D unresolved. The CDR3 is 14 residues long. Trimming left V 9 bases short and J 0 bases short, with 13 bases between. In germline, CDR1 is MNHEY, CDR2 SVGAGI. CDR3 nucleotide sequence: TGTGCCAGTACAACCCCCCTGAGCACAGATACGCAGTATTTT. Protein product: CASTTPLSTDTQYF.

This CDR3 reads CASRSDSDEQFF. For the CDR3, the DNA is TGTGCCAGCAGGTCGGACAGCGATGAGCAGTTCTTC. The rearrangement joins TRBV2 to TRBJ2-1; maybe TRBD1 (6 bases). CDR1 SNHLY and CDR2 FYNNEI come from the germline V gene. V was cut by 6 bases and J by 8 bases, with 11 bases left in between. The CDR3 runs 12 residues.

The chain carries TRBV7-9 and TRBJ2-3; D might be TRBD2 (6 bases). The germline CDR1 and CDR2 sequences are SEHNR and FQNEAQ (reference sequence). The CDR3 has 15 amino acids. Trimming removed 3 bases at V and 0 bases at J, with 10 bases between. CDR3 DNA: TGTGCCAGCAGCTTTATAGGGACTAGCACAGATACGCAGTATTTT. As protein: CASSFIGTSTDTQYF.

The chain recombines TRBV5-4 with TRBJ2-3; 7 bases line up with TRBD1. CDR1 and CDR2 (germline): SGHNT, YYREEE (reference sequence). The CDR3 is 15 residues long. Trimming took 2 bases from V and 4 from J; bases not matched to a gene: 7. CDR3: CASSFTGVRADTQYF. The CDR3 nucleotides are TGTGCCAGCAGCTTTACAGGGGTACGGGCAGATACGCAGTATTTT.

The chain joins TRBV5-1 to TRBJ2-7; maybe TRBD1 (5 bases). The CDR3 spans 16 residues. Between the trimmed V and J ends, which lost 3 bases and 4 bases, there was a span of 20 bases. Per germline, CDR1 SGHRS and CDR2 YFSETQ. CDR3 amino acids: CASSSIKMTERYEQYF. The DNA of the CDR3 is TGCGCCAGCAGCTCGATAAAAATGACAGAGAGATACGAGCAGTACTTC. The whole variable domain, filled in from reference TRBV5-1 and TRBJ2-7, reads KAGVTQTPRYLIKTRGQQVTLSCSPISGHRSVSWYQQTPGQGLQFLFEYFSETQRNKGNFPGRFSGRQFSNSRSEMNVSTLELGDSALYLCASSSIKMTERYEQYFGPGTRLTVT.

The rearrangement uses TRBV9 and TRBJ2-1; 8 nucleotides agree with TRBD2. The junction had 11 bases not matched to a gene; V was cut back by 4 bases and J by 5 bases. The CDR3 extends over 16 amino acids. Germline V lookup: CDR1 SGDLS, CDR2 YYNGEE. DNA for the CDR3: TGTGCCAGCAGCAACAGACTCGGACTAGCTAACAATGAGCAGTTCTTC. The encoded protein is CASSNRLGLANNEQFF.

The chain joins TRBV6-1 to TRBJ2-2, with unresolved D. Germline CDR1 and CDR2: MNHNS and SASEGT. V shed 3 bases and J shed 7 bases, with 6 bases lying between them. The CDR3 length is 12 residues. The CDR3 is CASSERSGELFF. The CDR3 DNA follows: TGTGCCAGCAGTGAGCGGAGCGGGGAGCTGTTTTTT.

J is TRBJ2-7 and V is TRBV28, with TRBD2 identical over 7 bases. The trim removed 2 bases at V and 5 bases at J, leaving 0 bases unmatched. The CDR3 has 12 amino acids. The germline V gene encodes CDR1 MDHEN and CDR2 SYDVKM. The CDR3 reads CASSLRGDEQYF. CDR3 DNA sequence: TGTGCCAGCAGTTTACGGGGGGACGAGCAGTACTTC.

The gene calls are TRBV6-6 and TRBJ1-1; D remains ambiguous. This CDR3 is 14 amino acids long. V was shortened by 3 bases and J by 1 base, with 9 bases between the two germline ends. Germline V gene sequence: CDR1 MNHNY, CDR2 SVGAGI (reference sequence). CDR3 protein: CASSYAVQNTEAFF. Here the CDR3 DNA reads TGTGCCAGCAGTTATGCGGTACAGAACACTGAAGCTTTCTTT.

The V gene is TRBV3-1 (or the pseudogene TRBV3-2), the J gene TRBJ2-2; no firm D call. V was shortened by 1 base and J by 6 bases, with 3 bases between the two germline ends. Germline loops: CDR1 LGHDT, CDR2 YNNKEL (reference sequence). The CDR3 spans 12 residues. The CDR3 nucleotides are TGTGCCAGCAGCCAAGTATCCGGGGAGCTGTTTTTT. Amino acids: CASSQVSGELFF.

The sample holds one count of this clone. J is TRBJ2-6 and V is TRBV5-4, with TRBD2 as a possible D gene (7 bases). Germline V gene data show CDR1 as SGHNT and CDR2 as YYREEE (reference sequence). Between the trimmed V and J ends, which lost 1 base and 3 bases, there was a span of 11 bases. The CDR3 length is 16 residues. The CDR3 DNA sequence: TGTGCCAGCAGCTTGTGGGGGGGCGGTGGGGCCAACGTCCTGACTTTC. The encoded protein is CASSLWGGGGANVLTF.

This clone has just a few counts. The chain uses TRBV9 and TRBJ2-3; 7 positions agree with TRBD1. CDR1 and CDR2 (germline): SGDLS, YYNGEE. Trimming cost V 5 bases and J 2 bases; bases outside gene matches: 5. This CDR3 has 14 amino acids. CDR3 in amino acids: CASSETGYTDTQYF. The DNA for the CDR3 is TGTGCCAGCAGTGAGACAGGGTACACAGATACGCAGTATTTT.

This chain joins TRBV7-6 and TRBJ2-7, with D unresolved. Germline CDR1 is SGHVS and CDR2 is FNYEAQ. V lost 2 bases and J 3 bases, leaving 8 bases between the germline ends. The CDR3 totals 13 residues. Written as DNA, the CDR3 is TGTGCCAGCAGCTTATCCGATAGCTACGAGCAGTACTTC. This encodes CASSLSDSYEQYF.

Here the CDR3 DNA reads TGCGCCAGCAGCCGACAGGGAGTTAGATCCGGGGAGCTGTTTTTT. This sequence encodes CASSRQGVRSGELFF. The V call is TRBV5-1, the J call TRBJ2-2; 7 bases map to TRBD1. V trimming: 4 bases; J trimming: 6 bases; junction bases outside the gene matches: 9. The germline gives CDR1 SGHRS, CDR2 YFSETQ. The CDR3 consists of 15 residues. The variable domain in full, completed from reference TRBV5-1 and TRBJ2-2, reads KAGVTQTPRYLIKTRGQQVTLSCSPISGHRSVSWYQQTPGQGLQFLFEYFSETQRNKGNFPGRFSGRQFSNSRSEMNVSTLELGDSALYLCASSRQGVRSGELFFGEGSRLTVL.

The V gene is TRBV3-1 (or the pseudogene TRBV3-2), the J gene TRBJ1-2, with a possible D match to TRBD1 (6 bases). CDR3 length: 14 residues. Trimming took off 0 bases at V and 5 bases at J, with 10 bases between the two ends. CDR1 and CDR2 from the germline V gene are LGHDT and YNNKEL (reference sequence). The DNA for the CDR3 is TGTGCCAGCAGCCAAGACAGGGGTGGGTATGGCTACACCTTC. This encodes CASSQDRGGYGYTF.